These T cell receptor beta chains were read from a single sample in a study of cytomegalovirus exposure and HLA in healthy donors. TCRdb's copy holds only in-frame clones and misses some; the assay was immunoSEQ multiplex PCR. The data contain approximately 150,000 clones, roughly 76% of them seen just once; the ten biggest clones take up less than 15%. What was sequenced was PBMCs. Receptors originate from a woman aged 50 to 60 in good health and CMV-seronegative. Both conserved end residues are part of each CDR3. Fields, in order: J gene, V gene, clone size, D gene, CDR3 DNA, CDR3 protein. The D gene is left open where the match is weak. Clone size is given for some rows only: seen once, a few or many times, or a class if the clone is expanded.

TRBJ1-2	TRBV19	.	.	TGTGCCAGTAGTATAAGTTGGGGCCAGACGACATCCTATGGCTACACCTTC	CASSISWGQTTSYGYTF
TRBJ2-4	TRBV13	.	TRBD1	TGTGCCAGCAGCCCCCCGGGACAGAAAAACATTCAGTACTTC	CASSPPGQKNIQYF
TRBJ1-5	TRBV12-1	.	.	TGTGCCAGCACCCCGGGCAGCCAATTCGGGGGCAATCAGCCCCAGCATTTT	CASTPGSQFGGNQPQHF
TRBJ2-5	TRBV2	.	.	TGTGCCAGCAGTGGGGCGGGGGAGACCCAGTACTTC	CASSGAGETQYF
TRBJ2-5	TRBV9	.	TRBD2	TGTGCCAGCAGCGTAGGGGTTGGCGGGGGGGCGGCGGAGACCCAGTACTTC	CASSVGVGGGAAETQYF
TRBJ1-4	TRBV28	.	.	TGTGCCAGCAGTTCCCATAACGAGGGGGATGAAAAACTGTTTTTT	CASSSHNEGDEKLFF
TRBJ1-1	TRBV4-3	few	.	TGCGCCAGCAGCCCGGGGAGGTACACTGAAGCTTTCTTT	CASSPGRYTEAFF
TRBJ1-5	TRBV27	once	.	TGTGCCAGCAGTTGGGGGAGGAGCAATCAGCCCCAGCATTTT	CASSWGRSNQPQHF
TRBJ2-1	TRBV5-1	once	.	TGCGCCAGCAGCTTTCAGGGAAGGTACAATGAGCAGTTCTTC	CASSFQGRYNEQFF
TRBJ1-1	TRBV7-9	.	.	TGTGCCAGCAGCTTACAGGGGTTCGCTGAAGCTTTCTTT	CASSLQGFAEAFF
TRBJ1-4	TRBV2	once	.	TGTGCCAGCAGTTTTCAGGGGCCCGGGACTAATGAAAAACTGTTTTTT	CASSFQGPGTNEKLFF
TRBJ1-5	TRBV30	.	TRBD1	TGTGCCTGGAGTACCGACAGGGGCCAGCCCCAGCATTTT	CAWSTDRGQPQHF
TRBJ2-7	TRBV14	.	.	TGTGCCAGCAGCAAAACAGTCCGCGAGCAGTACTTC	CASSKTVREQYF
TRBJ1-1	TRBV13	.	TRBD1	TGTGCCAGCAGCTACTCGAGAGGGGGCGCCAACATGAACACTGAAGCTTTCTTT	CASSYSRGGANMNTEAFF
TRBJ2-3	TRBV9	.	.	TGTGCCAGCAGCGTAGGCCTCCGACAGGTGCGCACAGATACGCAGTATTTT	CASSVGLRQVRTDTQYF
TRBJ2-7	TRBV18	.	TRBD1	TGTGCCAGCTCACCAGGGACAGCCGAGGAGCAGTACTTC	CASSPGTAEEQYF
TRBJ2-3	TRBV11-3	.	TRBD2	TGTGCCAGCAGCCCCGGGCCTAGCGGAGATACGCAGTATTTT	CASSPGPSGDTQYF
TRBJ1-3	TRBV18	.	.	TGTGCCAGCTCACCGGGGCAGCCGTCCGTCTGGGGCACCATATATTTT	CASSPGQPSVWGTIYF
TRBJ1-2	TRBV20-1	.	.	TGCAGTGCTAGACCGGAGCATGGCTACACCTTC	CSARPEHGYTF
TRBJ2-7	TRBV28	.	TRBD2	TGTGCCAGCAGTTTAGAGCGGGGACGGATCTCCTACGAGCAGTACTTC	CASSLERGRISYEQYF
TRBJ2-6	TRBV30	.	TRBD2	TGTGCCTGGAGGCCGCCGGGACTAGCGGCTTCTGGGGCCAACGTCCTGACTTTC	CAWRPPGLAASGANVLTF
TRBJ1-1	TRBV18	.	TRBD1	TGTGCCAGCTCACCAAGAGGACAGGGCATGATCAGTTATGAAGCTTTCTTT	CASSPRGQGMISYEAFF
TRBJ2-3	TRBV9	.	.	TGTGCCAGCAGCCCATATACTAGCACAGATACGCAGTATTTT	CASSPYTSTDTQYF
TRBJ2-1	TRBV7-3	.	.	TGTGCCAGCATCCGTGGGGCCCCAGTACCCTCATACAATGAGCAGTTCTTC	CASIRGAPVPSYNEQFF
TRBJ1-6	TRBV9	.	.	TGTGCCAGCAGCGTAGGACAGACGAGCTCCTATAATTCACCCCTCCACTTT	CASSVGQTSSYNSPLHF
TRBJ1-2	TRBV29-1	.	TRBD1	TGCAGCGTTGATGGGACAGGGGTCTCCTATGGCTACACCTTC	CSVDGTGVSYGYTF
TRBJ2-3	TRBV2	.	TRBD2	TGTGCCAGCGGAACGCGGGAGGCCTCCACAGATACGCAGTATTTT	CASGTREASTDTQYF
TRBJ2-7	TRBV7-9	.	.	TGTGCCAGCAGCTTAGCATATCCCGGGACATATCCGCGGGAGCAGTACTTC	CASSLAYPGTYPREQYF
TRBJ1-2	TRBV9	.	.	TGTGCCAGCAGCGTAGTGGGGGGGACTAACTATGGCTACACCTTC	CASSVVGGTNYGYTF
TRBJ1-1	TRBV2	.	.	TGTGCCAGCAGTGCAGTAGGGGTAAGCACTGAAGCTTTCTTT	CASSAVGVSTEAFF
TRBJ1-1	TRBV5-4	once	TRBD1	TGTGCCAGCAGGACAGGGGAAGACCCTGAAGCTTTCTTT	CASRTGEDPEAFF
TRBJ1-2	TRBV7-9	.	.	TGTGCCAGCAGCTTAGCGGAGGGGCTGGGAGGCTACACCTTC	CASSLAEGLGGYTF
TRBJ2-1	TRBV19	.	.	TGTGCCAGTAGTGTACTAGGGAAAGAGCAGTTCTTC	CASSVLGKEQFF
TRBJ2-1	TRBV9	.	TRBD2	TGTGCCAGCAGCGTAGGCAGCGGGGGGGCTCTCGACGAGCAGTTCTTC	CASSVGSGGALDEQFF
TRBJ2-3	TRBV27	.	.	TGTGCCAGCAGTTTAACGGGGTGGGATACGCAGTATTTT	CASSLTGWDTQYF
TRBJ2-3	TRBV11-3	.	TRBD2	TGTGCCAGCAGCCGGACTAGCGCGTCAGATACGCAGTATTTT	CASSRTSASDTQYF
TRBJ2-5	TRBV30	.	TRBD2	TGTGCCTGGAGTCGATTGGCTAGCGGGAGTCGGGAGACCCAGTACTTC	CAWSRLASGSRETQYF
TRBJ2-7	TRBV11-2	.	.	TGTGCCAGCAGCCCGCTCGGCGGCTACGAGCAGTACTTC	CASSPLGGYEQYF
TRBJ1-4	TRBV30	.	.	TGTGCCGGCCCGGGGGGCAATAATGAAAAACTGTTTTTT	CAGPGGNNEKLFF
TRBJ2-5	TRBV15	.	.	TGTGCCACCAGCAGAGGAGGTGGGGAGACCCAGTACTTC	CATSRGGGETQYF
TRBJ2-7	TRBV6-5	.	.	TGTGCCAGCAGTTTGCGTACCAGGGTCAACGAGCAGTACTTC	CASSLRTRVNEQYF
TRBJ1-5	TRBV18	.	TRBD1	TGTGCCACCTCCCTCGGACAGGCTAGTTATCAGCCCCAGCATTTT	CATSLGQASYQPQHF
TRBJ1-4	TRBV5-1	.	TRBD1	TGCGCCAGCAAAACAGGGGGAATGGCTAATGAAAAACTGTTTTTT	CASKTGGMANEKLFF
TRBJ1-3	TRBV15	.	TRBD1	TGTGCCACCAGCAGACCGACAGGGTTGGGAAACACCATATATTTT	CATSRPTGLGNTIYF